This TCR beta chain was sequenced in a study of memory CD4+ T cells and cytomegalovirus serostatus. Study details: Donors were healthy Belgian adults, 10 or so CMV seropositive and some 24 seronegative.

The protocol was immunoSEQ multiplex PCR, while the TCRdb copy is restricted to in-frame clones and leaves out a portion. The table shows about 43,000 clones, with over 75% occurring only once. Germline assignment: CDR1 MGHDK and CDR2 SYGVNS. The CDR3 runs to 13 residues. V lost 11 bases, J lost 6 bases, and 18 bases lay in between. Single viable CD3+CD4+CD8-CD45RO+ cells were sorted as the memory CD4+ T cells. The specimen sequenced was memory CD4+ T cells from blood. The V gene is TRBV25-1, the J gene TRBJ2-3, with D perhaps being TRBD1 or TRBD2 (5 bases each). This TCR was recovered from an adult in good health and CMV-seronegative. The CDR3 here is CALGTGSSDTQYF. The CDR3 DNA sequence: TGTGCCCTCGGGACCGGCAGTTCTGATACGCAGTATTTT.